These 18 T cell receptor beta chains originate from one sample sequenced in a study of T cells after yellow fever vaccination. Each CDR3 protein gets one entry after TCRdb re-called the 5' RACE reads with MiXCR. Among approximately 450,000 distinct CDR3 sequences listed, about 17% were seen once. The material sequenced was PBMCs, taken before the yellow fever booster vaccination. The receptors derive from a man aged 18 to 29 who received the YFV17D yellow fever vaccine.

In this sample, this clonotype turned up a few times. The CDR3 here is CASSLAGQTTDTQYF. The CDR3 DNA sequence: TGCGCCAGCAGCTTAGCGGGACAGACCACAGATACGCAGTATTTT. This chain uses TRBV5-1 with TRBJ2-3; D may be TRBD1 or TRBD2 (7 bases each). The germline V gene encodes CDR1 SGHRS and CDR2 YFSETQ. Between the trimmed V and J ends, which lost 2 bases and 2 bases, there was a span of 12 bases. The CDR3 length is 15 residues.

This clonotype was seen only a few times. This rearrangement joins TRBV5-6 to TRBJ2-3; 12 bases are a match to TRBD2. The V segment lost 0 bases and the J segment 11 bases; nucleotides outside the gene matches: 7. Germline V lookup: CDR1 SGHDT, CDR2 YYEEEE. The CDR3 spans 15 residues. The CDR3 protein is CASSLATSGGRGQYF. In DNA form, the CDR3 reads TGTGCCAGCAGCTTGGCGACTAGCGGGGGCCGGGGGCAGTATTTT.

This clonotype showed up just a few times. The CDR3 sequence: CASSVGNRMETQYF. For the CDR3, the DNA is TGTGCCAGCAGCGTAGGAAATAGGATGGAGACCCAGTACTTC. This chain links TRBV9 with TRBJ2-5; D gene ambiguous. This CDR3 contains 14 residues. Trimming cost V 0 bases and J 5 bases, with 11 bases left between them. In germline, CDR1 is SGDLS, CDR2 YYNGEE.

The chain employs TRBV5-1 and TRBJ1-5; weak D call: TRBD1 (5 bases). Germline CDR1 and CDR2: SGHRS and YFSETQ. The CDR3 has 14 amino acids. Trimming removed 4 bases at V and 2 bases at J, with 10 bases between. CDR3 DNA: TGCGCCAGCAGCCGAATAGGGGGCAATCAGCCCCAGCATTTT. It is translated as CASSRIGGNQPQHF.

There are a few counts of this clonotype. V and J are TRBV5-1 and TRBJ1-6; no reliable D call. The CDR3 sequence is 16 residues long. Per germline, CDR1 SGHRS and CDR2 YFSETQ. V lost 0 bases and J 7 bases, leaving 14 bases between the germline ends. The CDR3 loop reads CASSLAGQGRNSPLHF. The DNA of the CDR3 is TGCGCCAGCAGCTTGGCCGGGCAAGGGCGCAATTCACCCCTCCACTTT.

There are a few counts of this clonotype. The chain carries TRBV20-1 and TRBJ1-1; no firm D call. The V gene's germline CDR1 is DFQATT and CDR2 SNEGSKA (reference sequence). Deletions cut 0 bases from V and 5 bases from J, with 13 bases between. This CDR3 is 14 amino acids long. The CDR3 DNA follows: TGCAGTGCTAGAGAGCTGGGAGTCGAAACTGAAGCTTTCTTT. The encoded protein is CSARELGVETEAFF.

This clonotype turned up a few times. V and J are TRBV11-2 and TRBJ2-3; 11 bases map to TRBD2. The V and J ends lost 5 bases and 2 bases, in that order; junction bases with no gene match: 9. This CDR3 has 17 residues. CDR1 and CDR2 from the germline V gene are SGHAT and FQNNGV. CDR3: CASSRLAGRTNTDTQYF. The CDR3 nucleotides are TGTGCCAGCAGCCGACTAGCGGGGAGAACTAACACAGATACGCAGTATTTT.

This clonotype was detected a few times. CDR3 sequence (DNA): TGTGCCAGCAGCCGCGATACTCTGTGGGAAGCTTTCTTT. It yields the protein CASSRDTLWEAFF. The chain employs TRBV7-9 and TRBJ1-1; D gene ambiguous. The CDR3 consists of 13 residues. Per germline, CDR1 SEHNR and CDR2 FQNEAQ (reference sequence). Trimming took off 5 bases at V and 8 bases at J, with 15 bases between the two ends.

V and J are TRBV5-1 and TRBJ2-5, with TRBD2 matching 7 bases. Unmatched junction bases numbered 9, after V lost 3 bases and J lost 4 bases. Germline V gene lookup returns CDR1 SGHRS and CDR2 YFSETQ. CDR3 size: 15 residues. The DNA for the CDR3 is TGCGCCAGCAGCTCCTACCTAGCGGCCGGAGAGACCCAGTACTTC. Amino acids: CASSSYLAAGETQYF.

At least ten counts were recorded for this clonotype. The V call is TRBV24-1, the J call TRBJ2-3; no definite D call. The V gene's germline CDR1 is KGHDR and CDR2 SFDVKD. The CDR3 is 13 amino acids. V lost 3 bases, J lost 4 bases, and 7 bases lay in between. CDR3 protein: CATSDDASDTQYF. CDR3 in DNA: TGTGCCACCAGTGATGACGCCTCAGATACGCAGTATTTT.

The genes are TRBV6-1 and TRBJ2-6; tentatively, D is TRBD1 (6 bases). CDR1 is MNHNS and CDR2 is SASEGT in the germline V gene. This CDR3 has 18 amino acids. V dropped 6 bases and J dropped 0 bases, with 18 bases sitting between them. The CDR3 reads CASSLKDSYASGANVLTF. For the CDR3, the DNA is TGTGCCAGCAGCTTAAAGGACAGCTATGCCTCTGGGGCCAACGTCCTGACTTTC.

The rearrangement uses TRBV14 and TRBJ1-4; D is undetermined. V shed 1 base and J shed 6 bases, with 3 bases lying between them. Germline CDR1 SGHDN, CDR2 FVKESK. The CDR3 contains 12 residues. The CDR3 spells CASSQADEKLFF. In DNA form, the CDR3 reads TGTGCCAGCAGCCAAGCGGATGAAAAACTGTTTTTT.

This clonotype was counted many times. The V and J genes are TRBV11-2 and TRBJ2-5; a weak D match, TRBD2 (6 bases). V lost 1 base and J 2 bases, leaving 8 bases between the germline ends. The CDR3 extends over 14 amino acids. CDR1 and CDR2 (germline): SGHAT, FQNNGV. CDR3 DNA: TGTGCCAGCAGCTTAGCGACTAGTCAAGAGACCCAGTACTTC. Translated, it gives CASSLATSQETQYF.

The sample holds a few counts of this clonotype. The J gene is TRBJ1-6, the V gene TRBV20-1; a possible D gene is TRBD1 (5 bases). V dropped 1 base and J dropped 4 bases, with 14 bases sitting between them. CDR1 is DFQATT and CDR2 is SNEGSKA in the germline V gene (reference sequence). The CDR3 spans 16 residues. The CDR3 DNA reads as TGCAGTGCTAGAGGGTCCGCGGGGGATTATAATTCACCCCTCCACTTT. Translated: CSARGSAGDYNSPLHF.

The CDR3 coding sequence is TGCAGCGGCCTATCCGGGACTTCCACCGGGGAGCTGTTTTTT. Protein sequence: CSGLSGTSTGELFF. The genes are TRBV29-1 and TRBJ2-2; D is perhaps TRBD2 (6 bases). CDR3 length: 14 amino acids. CDR1 is SQVTM, CDR2 ANQGSEA, per germline. Deletions cut 7 bases from V and 4 bases from J, with 16 bases between.

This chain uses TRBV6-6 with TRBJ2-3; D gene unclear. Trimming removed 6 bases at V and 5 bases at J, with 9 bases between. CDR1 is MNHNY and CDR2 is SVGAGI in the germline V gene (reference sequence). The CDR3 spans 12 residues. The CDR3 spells CASRNLGDTQYF. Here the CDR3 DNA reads TGTGCCAGCAGGAATCTAGGAGATACGCAGTATTTT.

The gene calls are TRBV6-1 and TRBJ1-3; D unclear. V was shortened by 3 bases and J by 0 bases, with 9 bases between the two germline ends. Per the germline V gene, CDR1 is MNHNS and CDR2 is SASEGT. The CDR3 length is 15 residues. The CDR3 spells CASSDRARSGNTIYF. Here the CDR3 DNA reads TGTGCCAGCAGTGACCGAGCCCGCTCTGGAAACACCATATATTTT.

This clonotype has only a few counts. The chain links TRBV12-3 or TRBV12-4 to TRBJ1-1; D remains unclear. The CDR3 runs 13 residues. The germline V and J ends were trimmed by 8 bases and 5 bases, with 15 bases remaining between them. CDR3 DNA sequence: TGTGCCAGCGTATTGACACCCACGACTGAAGCTTTCTTT. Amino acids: CASVLTPTTEAFF.